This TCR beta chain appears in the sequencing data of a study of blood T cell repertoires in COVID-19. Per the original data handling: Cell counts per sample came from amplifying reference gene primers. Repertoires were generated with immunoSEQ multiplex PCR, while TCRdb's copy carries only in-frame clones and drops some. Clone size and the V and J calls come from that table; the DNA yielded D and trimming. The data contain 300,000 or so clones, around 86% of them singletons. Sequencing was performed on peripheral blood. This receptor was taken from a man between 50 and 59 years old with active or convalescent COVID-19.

Here the CDR3 reads CASSVEGGGPGDTEAFF. The CDR3 region has the DNA TGTGCCAGCAGCGTAGAGGGCGGGGGTCCGGGCGACACTGAAGCTTTCTTT. The rearrangement links TRBV9 to TRBJ1-1; D is possibly TRBD1 (5 bases). V was pared by 0 bases and J by 3 bases, with 18 bases between. This CDR3 has 17 amino acids. Germline V lookup: CDR1 SGDLS, CDR2 YYNGEE.